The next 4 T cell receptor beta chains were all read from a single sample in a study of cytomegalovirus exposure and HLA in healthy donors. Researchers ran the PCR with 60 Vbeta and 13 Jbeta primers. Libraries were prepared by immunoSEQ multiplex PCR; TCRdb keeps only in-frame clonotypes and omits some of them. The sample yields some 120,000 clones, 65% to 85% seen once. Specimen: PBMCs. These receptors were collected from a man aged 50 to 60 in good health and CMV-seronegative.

CDR3 sequence reads: CASSSPLVGRSPEIVTQYF. CDR3 nucleotides: TGTGCCAGCAGCTCCCCCTTAGTCGGGAGGTCTCCCGAGATAGTGACGCAGTATTTT. The chain combines TRBV7-2 with TRBJ2-3, with 7 positions matching TRBD2. This CDR3 is 19 amino acids long. CDR1 and CDR2 from the germline V gene are SGHTA and FQGNSA. J was trimmed by 9 bases and V by 4 bases; bases with no gene match: 25.

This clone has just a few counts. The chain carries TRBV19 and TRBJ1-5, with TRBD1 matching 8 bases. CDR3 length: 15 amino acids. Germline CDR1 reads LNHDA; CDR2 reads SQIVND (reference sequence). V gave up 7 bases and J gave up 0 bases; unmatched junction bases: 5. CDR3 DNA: TGTGCCAGTACCCCAGGGGGCTATAGCAATCAGCCCCAGCATTTT. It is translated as CASTPGGYSNQPQHF.

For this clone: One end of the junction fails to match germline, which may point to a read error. The CDR3 here is CASSLTGGSGDTQYF. For the CDR3, the DNA is TGTGCCAGCAGCCTAACGGGGGGGTCAGGGGATACGCAGTATTTT. The genes are TRBV7-3 and TRBJ2-3, with 8 positions matching TRBD2. CDR1 SGHTA and CDR2 FQGTGA come from the germline V gene. The CDR3 has 15 amino acids.

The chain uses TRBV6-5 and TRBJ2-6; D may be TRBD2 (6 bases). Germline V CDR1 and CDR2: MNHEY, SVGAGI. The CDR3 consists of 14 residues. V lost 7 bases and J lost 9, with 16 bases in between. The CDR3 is CASTLSGDDNVLTF. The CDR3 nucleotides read TGTGCCAGCACTCTATCGGGGGACGACAACGTCCTGACTTTC.